This is a list of T cell receptor beta chains from one sample in a study of vaccination effects on CD4 cells after COVID-19. Their antigen targets remain unknown. Generated by immunoSEQ multiplex PCR, the TCRdb table keeps only in-frame clones and is missing some. The data hold fewer than 25,000 clones, with around 70% observed a single time. The sample in question was CD4+ T cells from PBMCs cultured with HCoV-NL63 spike peptides, obtained after COVID-19 vaccination. These receptors were collected from a human donor who received a COVID-19 vaccine. CDR3s include the opening cysteine and the closing phenylalanine or tryptophan. Each record gives: D gene, clone size, J gene, V gene, CDR3 DNA, CDR3 protein. A D gene is named only where the DNA matches it firmly. Rows give clone size only sometimes, using once, few, many, or a class for an expanded clone.

d_call: .
clone_size: .
j_call: TRBJ1-2
v_call: TRBV28
cdr3_nt: TGTGCCAGCAGACGGGAGACGACCTATGGCTACACCTTC
cdr3_aa: CASRRETTYGYTF

d_call: .
clone_size: .
j_call: TRBJ1-2
v_call: TRBV5-1
cdr3_nt: TGCGCCAGCAGCTCCCAGGGTCCTAACTATGGCTACACCTTC
cdr3_aa: CASSSQGPNYGYTF

d_call: .
clone_size: .
j_call: TRBJ2-2
v_call: TRBV21-1
cdr3_nt: TGTGCCAGCAGCAAATTTCGCTTTGGCAGTCTTACCGGGGAGCTGTTTTTT
cdr3_aa: CASSKFRFGSLTGELFF

d_call: TRBD1
clone_size: .
j_call: TRBJ2-7
v_call: TRBV6-5
cdr3_nt: TGTGCCAGCAGTCGGACAGGGGGCTTCTACGAGCAGTACTTC
cdr3_aa: CASSRTGGFYEQYF

d_call: .
clone_size: .
j_call: TRBJ2-1
v_call: TRBV11-2
cdr3_nt: TGTGCCAGCAGCTTAGATTTTTCCCCATACAATGAGCAGTTCTTC
cdr3_aa: CASSLDFSPYNEQFF

d_call: TRBD1
clone_size: .
j_call: TRBJ1-2
v_call: TRBV5-5
cdr3_nt: TGTGCCAGCAGCTTAACCGGACAGGGGGCGTATGGCTACACCTTC
cdr3_aa: CASSLTGQGAYGYTF

d_call: TRBD1
clone_size: .
j_call: TRBJ1-1
v_call: TRBV29-1
cdr3_nt: TGCAGCGTTGCGGGAGGGTCAGGGGGCACTGAAGCTTTCTTT
cdr3_aa: CSVAGGSGGTEAFF

d_call: .
clone_size: .
j_call: TRBJ1-2
v_call: TRBV3-1/TRBV3-2
cdr3_nt: TGTGCCAGCAGCCCCGCCCGAGACAGGTTCTGCACCTTC
cdr3_aa: CASSPARDRFCTF

d_call: TRBD1
clone_size: .
j_call: TRBJ1-2
v_call: TRBV4-2
cdr3_nt: TGTGCCAGCAGCCAACGGCCCCGAGCAGGGGGCGATGGCTACACCTTC
cdr3_aa: CASSQRPRAGGDGYTF

d_call: .
clone_size: .
j_call: TRBJ2-5
v_call: TRBV15
cdr3_nt: TGTGCCACCAGCAGAGATGCGGAGACCCAGTACTTC
cdr3_aa: CATSRDAETQYF

d_call: .
clone_size: .
j_call: TRBJ2-3
v_call: TRBV6-4
cdr3_nt: TGTGCCAGCAGTGAACAGGGAGTCACAGATACGCAGTATTTT
cdr3_aa: CASSEQGVTDTQYF

d_call: .
clone_size: .
j_call: TRBJ2-3
v_call: TRBV25-1
cdr3_nt: TGTGCCAGCAGTGGGAGGTCGAGGGTTCTTTCTAGCACAGATACGCAGTATTTT
cdr3_aa: CASSGRSRVLSSTDTQYF

d_call: TRBD1
clone_size: .
j_call: TRBJ2-7
v_call: TRBV5-1
cdr3_nt: TGCGCCAGCAGCTCGGGACAGGGCTTTCCCTACGAGCAGTACTTC
cdr3_aa: CASSSGQGFPYEQYF

d_call: .
clone_size: .
j_call: TRBJ2-5
v_call: TRBV27
cdr3_nt: TGTGCCAGCAGATTCCTGGGAGGAGAGACCCAGTACTTC
cdr3_aa: CASRFLGGETQYF

d_call: .
clone_size: .
j_call: TRBJ2-6
v_call: TRBV30
cdr3_nt: TGTGCCTGGACGTCTGGGGCCAACGTCCTGACTTTC
cdr3_aa: CAWTSGANVLTF

d_call: .
clone_size: few
j_call: TRBJ1-1
v_call: TRBV19
cdr3_nt: TGTGCCAGTAGTATAAATAAGGGGTTGGGCACTGAAGCTTTCTTT
cdr3_aa: CASSINKGLGTEAFF

d_call: .
clone_size: .
j_call: TRBJ2-5
v_call: TRBV12-3/TRBV12-4
cdr3_nt: TGTGCCAGCAGTTTAGGGGTGTCGGAGACCCAGTACTTC
cdr3_aa: CASSLGVSETQYF

d_call: .
clone_size: .
j_call: TRBJ1-2
v_call: TRBV7-8
cdr3_nt: TGTGCCAGCGCTAGGAGCTCCAACTATGGCTACACCTTC
cdr3_aa: CASARSSNYGYTF

d_call: TRBD2
clone_size: .
j_call: TRBJ2-1
v_call: TRBV4-2
cdr3_nt: TGTGCCAGCAGCCAAGAGCGGGGGGACTACAATGAGCAGTTCTTC
cdr3_aa: CASSQERGDYNEQFF